The 27 T cell receptor delta chains reported below all come from one sample, sequenced in a study of γδ T cells in repeated Plasmodium falciparum infection. Flow sorting of PBMC yielded separate Vgamma9/Vdelta2+ and Vdelta2-negative gammadelta T cell populations for bulk repertoire analysis. TCRdb re-processed the multiplex PCR reads using CATT. This table holds 90,000 to 95,000 delta-chain clones, roughly 0.9% found once. Sequencing was performed on gamma-delta T cells from blood. These receptors all come from a pool of human donors (malaria-infected and uninfected, not separated).

This clone was seen a handful of times. The protein that TCRdb holds for this DNA derives from a much larger clone and differs from the translated DNA at residue 17, which likely indicates a read error; the protein shown here is translated from the DNA. The chain carries TRDV1 and TRDJ1, with D tentatively TRDD3 (6 bases). The CDR3 spans 18 residues. Looked up from germline, CDR1 is TSWWSYY and CDR2 is QGS. The CDR3 DNA is TGTGCTCTTGGGGAACCGCTCCCGTTGGGGGCTAACACCGATAAACTCACCTTT. This gives the protein CALGEPLPLGANTDKLTF.

This clone was seen repeatedly, ten times or more. This may stem from a read error, because a much larger clone lies one nucleotide away. Other DNA sequences in the sample encode the same CDR3. J is TRDJ1 and V is TRDV1; 10 bases map to TRDD3. This CDR3 spans 22 amino acids. Germline CDR1 is TSWWSYY and CDR2 is QGS. The CDR3 nucleotides are TGCGCTCTTGGGGAACTCATGGGTGGACCGTACTGGGGGATGTCGTACACCGATAAACTCATCTTT. Protein product: CALGELMGGPYWGMSYTDKLIF.

As to this clone: TCRdb records a much larger clone's protein for this DNA, with a difference at residue 6 that likely arises from a read error; the protein given is the translation of the DNA. The chain is built from TRDV1 and TRDJ1; 7 bases are a match to TRDD2. TCRdb gives no J gene; it was assigned here by matching the DNA to germline. CDR3 length: 19 amino acids. V was pared by 2 bases and J by 4 bases, with 19 bases of the junction left unmatched. Germline lookup yields CDR1 TSWWSYY and CDR2 QGS. The chain's CDR3 is CALGESYSYLYPQRDKLIF. The CDR3 bases are TGTGCTCTTGGGGAAAGCTATTCCTACCTTTACCCGCAACGCGATAAACTCATCTTT.

There are many counts of this clone. Other DNA sequences from this sample encode an identical CDR3 as well. The V gene is TRDV3, the J gene TRDJ1; D is possibly TRDD3 (8 bases). Trimming took 3 bases from V and 2 from J, leaving 31 bases between them. The CDR3 runs to 19 residues. Germline CDR1 TVYSNPD, CDR2 GDNSRS (reference sequence). CDR3 loop: CALPSDRSYRGYSTDKLIF. The DNA of the CDR3 is TGTGCCTTGCCTTCAGATCGTTCCTACAGGGGATACTCAACCGATAAACTCATCTTT. Variable domain in full (rest from reference TRDV3 and TRDJ1): CDKVTQSSPDQTVASGSEVVLLCTYDTVYSNPDLFWYRIRPDYSFQFVFYGDNSRSEGADFTQGRFSVKHILTQKAFHLVISPVRTEDSATYYCALPSDRSYRGYSTDKLIFGKGTRVTVEP.

In its sample, this clone was seen a few times. The TCRdb protein comes from a much larger clone and disagrees with this DNA's translation at residue 11, likely due to a read error; the protein given here is derived from the DNA. CDR3 region: CALGELVPPRRWGIHTDKLIF. The CDR3 DNA reads as TGTGCTCTTGGGGAACTTGTACCCCCCCGGAGATGGGGGATACACACCGATAAACTCATCTTT. The chain is built from TRDV1 and TRDJ1; TRDD3 agrees at 10 bases. The J gene comes from matching the DNA to germline here; TCRdb lacks it. CDR3 size: 21 residues. Germline V lookup: CDR1 TSWWSYY, CDR2 QGS. The V and J ends lost 0 bases and 0 bases, in that order; junction bases with no gene match: 16.

For this clone: Given a far larger clone just one base away, this is likely a sequencing read error. Other DNA sequences from this sample encode an identical CDR3 as well. The CDR3 here is CALGTRPWGTHETDKLIF. The CDR3 nucleotides are TGTGCTCTTGGGACCCGACCCTGGGGGACCCACGAGACCGATAAACTCATCTTT. This chain links TRDV1 with TRDJ1, with 8 bases identical to TRDD3. TCRdb supplies no J gene; here it was assigned by aligning the nucleotide sequence to germline. Germline CDR1 reads TSWWSYY; CDR2 reads QGS. The CDR3 covers 18 residues. The V gene end was trimmed by 5 bases and the J gene end by 2 bases; junction bases not matched to a gene: 16.

With respect to this clone: The translation of this DNA and the TCRdb protein of a much larger clone differ at residue 15, probably owing to a read error; the protein shown here is translated from the DNA. V usage is TRDV2 and J usage is TRDJ1, with TRDD3 identical over 11 bases. TCRdb records no J gene; here it was assigned by comparing the DNA to germline. V lost 2 bases, J lost 4 bases, and 20 bases stayed unmatched. The CDR3 sequence is 20 residues long. The V gene's germline CDR1 is GEAIGNYY and CDR2 EKD. Here the CDR3 reads CACDKVSVLGDSPYIDKLIF. DNA for the CDR3: TGTGCCTGTGACAAGGTCTCGGTACTGGGGGATAGCCCGTACATCGATAAACTCATCTTT.

This clone appeared a few times. A far larger clone lies a single base away; this is likely a read error. Additional DNA sequences in this sample encode the identical CDR3. The chain is built from TRDV2 and TRDJ1; 10 nucleotides align to TRDD3. The J gene was not available in TCRdb and was assigned here by matching the DNA to germline segments. The germline V gene has CDR1 GEAIGNYY and CDR2 EKD. This CDR3 has 18 amino acids. With 0 bases clipped from V and 2 bases from J, the junction kept 11 bases outside the gene matches. The CDR3 protein is CACDTVGKGDTSTDKLIF. The CDR3 bases are TGTGCCTGTGACACCGTAGGGAAGGGGGATACGTCAACCGATAAACTCATCTTT.

With regard to this clone: A read error is the likely source, as a far larger clone sits one nucleotide away. Different DNA sequences within this sample yield the same CDR3. The V gene call reads TRDV2; no J gene was called; the D call TRDD3 from the table was never checked on the DNA. Germline lookup yields CDR1 GEAIGNYY and CDR2 EKD. The CDR3 runs 16 residues. In DNA form, the CDR3 reads TGTGCCTGTGACATACTGGGGGATACGCTCACCGATAAACTCATTTTT. Its translation: CACDILGDTLTDKLIF.

This clone is medium-sized. This sample also contains other DNA sequences that code for the same CDR3. J is TRDJ1 and V is TRDV1; 9 nucleotides agree with TRDD3. This CDR3 is built from 22 residues. Per germline, CDR1 TSWWSYY and CDR2 QGS. The trim removed 1 base at V and 0 bases at J, leaving 21 bases unmatched. The CDR3 DNA is TGTGCTCTTGGGGAACAGGGATTAAAGCGAGGGAGGGGGATACCGTACACCGATAAACTCATCTTT. Its protein product is CALGEQGLKRGRGIPYTDKLIF.

In this sample, this clone turned up many times. The sample holds other DNA sequences that translate to the same CDR3. The gene calls are TRDV1 and TRDJ1, with 9 bases identical to TRDD3. The germline gives CDR1 TSWWSYY, CDR2 QGS. The V and J ends lost 1 base and 2 bases, in that order; junction bases with no gene match: 14. The CDR3 is 19 amino acids. The CDR3 DNA sequence: TGTGCTCTTGGGGAACGGAGTCCGGAAACGGGGATACGTACCGATAAACTCATCTTT. Its protein product is CALGERSPETGIRTDKLIF.

Note on this clone: This is likely an artifact of a read error, given a far larger clone one base away. V gene TRDV1 was called; the J gene was not. Germline V gene lookup returns CDR1 TSWWSYY and CDR2 QGS. The CDR3 extends over 12 amino acids. The chain's CDR3 is CALGETQGKLIF. The CDR3 DNA follows: TGTGCTCTTGGGGAAACCCAGGGTAAACTCATCTTC.

This clone was observed at least ten times. The protein held in TCRdb is that of a much larger clone and does not match this DNA's translation at residue 7, likely because of a read error; the protein shown is translated from the DNA. The V call is TRDV2, the J call TRDJ1; weak D call: TRDD2 (5 bases). The CDR3 loop spans 17 amino acids. Germline lookup yields CDR1 GEAIGNYY and CDR2 EKD. The germline V and J ends were trimmed by 2 bases and 9 bases, with 27 bases remaining between them. CDR3 DNA: TGTGCCTGTGACAATTCCTCGTCTTACCCCGAGGGTGGTGAACTCATCTTT. Translation: CACDNSSSYPEGGELIF.

This clone was recorded a few times. The protein TCRdb lists belongs to a much larger clone and differs from this DNA's translation at residue 3, which points to a read error; the protein shown is made from the DNA. The V and J genes are TRDV2 and TRDJ1; TRDD3 is a possible D gene (6 bases). The J gene is not listed in TCRdb, so it was assigned here from a DNA match to germline. The germline CDR1 and CDR2 sequences are GEAIGNYY and EKD. This CDR3 spans 22 amino acids. The CDR3 loop is CAYDTLRDGGTNTGDYTDKLIF. The CDR3 coding sequence is TGTGCCTATGACACTTTAAGGGATGGGGGGACCAATACAGGGGACTACACCGATAAACTCATCTTT.

A note on this clone: A far larger clone differs by one base, so this is likely a read error. Other nucleotide sequences in the sample specify the same CDR3. This rearrangement joins TRDV1 to TRDJ1; 8 bases match TRDD3. Because TCRdb records no J gene, it was assigned here through a match of the DNA to germline. CDR1 and CDR2 from the germline V gene are TSWWSYY and QGS. CDR3 length equals 18 residues. CDR3 sequence (DNA): TGTGCCCTTGGGGAACCTTTAAGGGATACGTGGCAGGCCGATAAACTCATCTTT. Protein product: CALGEPLRDTWQADKLIF.

As concerns this clone: A single base is all that separates this from a far larger clone, so a read error is likely. Within the sample, other DNA sequences also encode this same CDR3. This chain joins TRDV2 and TRDJ1; TRDD3 agrees at 10 bases. Here the J gene came from matching the DNA to germline, since TCRdb omits it. This CDR3 has 20 amino acids. Germline V gives CDR1 GEAIGNYY, CDR2 EKD. The CDR3 DNA reads TGCGCCTGTGACACTGATCAAAACTGGGGGATCGAAGGGTACACCGATAAACTCATCTTT. This codes for CACDTDQNWGIEGYTDKLIF.

This clone was seen repeatedly, ten times or more. Since a far larger clone is one base different, this is likely a read error. Other DNA sequences in the same sample also yield this CDR3. The V gene is TRDV1, the J gene TRDJ1, with TRDD3 matching 7 bases. As TCRdb names no J gene, one was assigned here on the basis of a DNA match to germline. The CDR3 consists of 18 residues. V dropped 0 bases and J dropped 0; count of bases not matched to a gene: 10. Germline values: CDR1 TSWWSYY, CDR2 QGS. The chain's CDR3 is CALGELAPGGLYTDKLIF. Written as DNA, the CDR3 is TGTGCTCTTGGGGAACTAGCCCCTGGGGGGTTGTACACCGATAAACTCATCTTT.

This clone was counted a few times. The TCRdb record carries a much larger clone's protein, which differs from this DNA's translation at residue 5; a read error is the likely cause, and the protein listed here is the DNA translation. The chain couples TRDV2 to TRDJ1; 8 nucleotides match TRDD3. Losses at the gene ends were 2 bases for V and 3 bases for J; bases not matched to a gene: 10. Per the germline V gene, CDR1 is GEAIGNYY and CDR2 is EKD. This CDR3 is 16 amino acids long. CDR3 residues: CACDKLGARGADKLIF. The CDR3 region has the DNA TGTGCCTGTGACAAACTGGGGGCCCGAGGGGCCGATAAACTCATCTTT.

This clone has just a few counts. The protein TCRdb gives is from a much larger clone and does not agree with this DNA's translation at residue 14, likely a read error; the protein shown here comes from the DNA. This rearrangement joins TRDV1 to TRDJ1; possible D gene TRDD2, 8 bases. The CDR3 runs 25 residues. Germline V gene data show CDR1 as TSWWSYY and CDR2 as QGS. With 2 bases removed from V and 0 bases from J, the gap between germline ends came to 40 bases. The CDR3: CALGEAPPPASYPFWGLEYTDKLIF. In DNA, the CDR3 is TGTGCTCTTGGGGAAGCGCCACCCCCGGCTTCCTACCCTTTCTGGGGGCTGGAGTACACCGATAAACTCATCTTT.

This clone appeared a few times. This likely traces to a read error, being one base from a far larger clone. This CDR3 is also generated by other DNA sequences in the sample. The chain joins TRDV2 to TRDJ1; a possible D gene is TRDD3 (5 bases). The J gene is not listed in TCRdb, so it was assigned here from a DNA match to germline. The length of the CDR3 is 18 residues. CDR1 GEAIGNYY and CDR2 EKD come from the germline V gene. Trimming left V 0 bases short and J 4 bases short, with 23 bases between. CDR3 in amino acids: CACDTRFSARGGCDKLIF. CDR3 coding DNA: TGTGCCTGTGACACCCGGTTTTCAGCGCGGGGGGGCTGCGATAAACTCATCTTT.

This clone showed up just a few times. TCRdb shows a much larger clone's protein in place of this DNA's translation, and the two differ at residue 8, likely through a read error; the protein shown is translated from the DNA. V gene TRDV2 combines with J gene TRDJ1; D unresolved. As TCRdb names no J gene, one was assigned here on the basis of a DNA match to germline. The CDR3 extends over 14 amino acids. Trimming removed 2 bases from V and 1 base from J, with 10 bases in between. Per germline, CDR1 GEAIGNYY and CDR2 EKD. The CDR3 nucleotides are TGTGCCTGTGACAGGCTCCGATGCACCGATAAACTCATCTTT. Its translation: CACDRLRCTDKLIF.

This clone was found many times. The chain recombines TRDV2 with TRDJ1, with 7 nucleotides matching TRDD3. The V segment lost 7 bases and the J segment 1 base; nucleotides outside the gene matches: 5. The germline CDR1 and CDR2 sequences are GEAIGNYY and EKD. The CDR3 covers 13 residues. CDR3 sequence reads: CACGGILTDKLIF. Written as DNA, the CDR3 is TGTGCCTGCGGGGGGATCCTCACCGATAAACTCATCTTT.

This clone has a handful of counts. This may be a read error, as it is one base from a much larger clone. With the J gene uncalled, the V gene is TRDV1; the table's D call, TRDD3, was not checked against the DNA. The CDR3 extends over 23 amino acids. Germline CDR1 TSWWSYY, CDR2 QGS. CDR3 protein: CALGEPPFPYLVAGGYAIDKLTF. CDR3 bases: TGTGCTCTTGGGGAACCCCCCTTCCCTTATTTGGTGGCTGGGGGATACGCCATTGATAAACTCACCTTT.

The table lists this clone with many counts. This likely came from a read error, as a far larger clone is one base away. The same CDR3 is also encoded by other DNA sequences in this sample. The chain joins TRAV38-2/DV8 to TRDJ1, with 8 bases fitting TRDD2. The CDR3 is made up of 23 amino acids. J was trimmed by 2 bases and V by 2 bases; bases with no gene match: 29. Germline V CDR1 and CDR2: TSESDYY, QEAYKQQN. The chain's CDR3 is CAYRSKISFLDPTGGHGTDKLIF. The CDR3 DNA reads TGTGCTTATAGGAGTAAGATTTCCTTCCTAGACCCTACGGGGGGACACGGGACCGATAAACTCATCTTT.

This clone was counted only a few times. A read error likely explains this, since a far larger clone differs by one base. Other DNA sequences of this sample code for an identical CDR3. The J gene went uncalled, whereas the V gene is TRDV1; the table names TRDD3, a call not compared with the DNA. Germline lookup yields CDR1 TSWWSYY and CDR2 QGS. This CDR3 is built from 17 residues. The CDR3: CALGELRTGLYTDKLIF. In DNA, the CDR3 is TGTGCTCTTGGGGAACTTCGGACCGGACTGTACACCGATAAACTCATCTTC.

This clone was observed a few times. With a far larger clone one base away, a read error is the likely cause. At the DNA level, this CDR3 is encoded by other sequences in the same sample as well. The V call is TRDV2, the J call TRDJ1, with a weak D call TRDD2 (5 bases). TCRdb is silent on the J gene; assignment here came from matching the DNA to germline. The germline V gene encodes CDR1 GEAIGNYY and CDR2 EKD. V was clipped by 4 bases and J by 0 bases, with 23 bases between them. This CDR3 has 18 residues. The DNA of the CDR3 is TGTGCCTGTGATTCCTTACTCACACGGACACTTGACACCGATAAACTCATCTTT. Protein sequence: CACDSLLTRTLDTDKLIF.

Points on this clone: TCRdb assigns this DNA the protein of a much larger clone, which departs from its translation at residue 4; this likely reflects a read error, and the protein shown comes from translating the DNA. V usage is TRDV2 and J usage is TRDJ1, with 11 bases that match TRDD3. The J gene was not available in TCRdb and was assigned here by matching the DNA to germline segments. Looked up from germline, CDR1 is GEAIGNYY and CDR2 is EKD. The length of the CDR3 is 21 residues. CDR3 bases: TGTGCCTGTAACACCGTTCTACTGGGGGATAAAAGGGGTCGGAGCACCGATAAACTCATCTTT. This translates into CACNTVLLGDKRGRSTDKLIF.